The rows below give T cell receptor beta chains drawn from one sample of a study of T cell changes during pregnancy in multiple sclerosis. Here immunoSEQ multiplex PCR was the method, and the copy in TCRdb shows in-frame clones only, minus some. The sample contains tens of thousands of clones, 90% to 95% of which appear only once. The material sequenced was peripheral blood, taken in the third trimester of pregnancy. All receptors come from a female donor in good health, enrolled as a control in a pregnancy study. CDR3s leave out the opening cysteine and the closing phenylalanine or tryptophan. The order of the fields is D gene, V gene, clone size, J gene, CDR3 protein. A D gene is named only where the DNA matches it firmly. Clone size, where shown, is once, few, many, or a class for clones that have expanded.

TRBD1	TRBV5-6	NA	TRBJ2-7	ASSLTPGGTGLNEQY
TRBD1	TRBV11-2	NA	TRBJ1-5	ASSDDAGTGRRQPQH
NA	TRBV7-9	few	TRBJ2-1	ASSDRTSDNEQF
TRBD1	TRBV19	NA	TRBJ1-6	ASSLRQGIGSPLH
NA	TRBV9	NA	TRBJ1-1	ASSPRDIGFKNTEAF
NA	TRBV7-8	NA	TRBJ2-7	ASSSGLPPTYEQY
TRBD2	TRBV18	NA	TRBJ2-1	ASSPGLAVSSEQF
NA	TRBV2	NA	TRBJ2-7	ASSGRRLDYEQY
NA	TRBV14	NA	TRBJ1-1	ASSQDQGSEAF
TRBD1	TRBV29-1	NA	TRBJ1-1	SVEQTGMNTEAF
TRBD2	TRBV7-2	NA	TRBJ2-2	ASSSRGEAGELF
TRBD1	TRBV6-5	NA	TRBJ2-1	ASSYGQGVHNEQF
TRBD1	TRBV18	NA	TRBJ1-2	ASSGQGEVIGYT
TRBD2	TRBV2	NA	TRBJ2-1	ASRGLAGFNEQF
TRBD1	TRBV7-9	NA	TRBJ2-3	ASTTTDRATDTQY
TRBD1	TRBV11-2	NA	TRBJ2-5	ASSLDNRQGVQETQY
TRBD1	TRBV7-2	NA	TRBJ1-2	ASSLVGQGARGYT
NA	TRBV7-6	NA	TRBJ1-2	ASSSRQPNYGYT
TRBD2	TRBV28	NA	TRBJ2-7	ASSLTGTRNYEQY
NA	TRBV29-1	once	TRBJ1-1	SVAATSLMNTEAF
TRBD2	TRBV15	NA	TRBJ2-1	ATKQAGGISPGTYNEQF
TRBD2	TRBV2	NA	TRBJ2-7	ASSSSGTRSYEQY
NA	TRBV5-1	NA	TRBJ2-5	ASSLAGDHQETQY
NA	TRBV19	NA	TRBJ1-1	ASSVDRGASEAF
NA	TRBV27	NA	TRBJ2-7	ASSLSSGNYEQY
TRBD1	TRBV2	NA	TRBJ2-2	ASKGQGTRTGELF
TRBD2	TRBV4-2	NA	TRBJ2-1	ASSQRSGLAGGPGEQF
NA	TRBV18	NA	TRBJ1-5	ASSPTTGNQPQH
TRBD2	TRBV10-1	NA	TRBJ2-1	ASSVEPAGYNEQF
TRBD2	TRBV7-2	NA	TRBJ2-1	ASRSMPAGGPNEQF
NA	TRBV12-2	NA	TRBJ1-6	ASRLQDRFNSPLH
TRBD2	TRBV28	NA	TRBJ2-1	ASSLGLGREGVFNEQF
NA	TRBV15	NA	TRBJ1-4	ATSRDREKLF
NA	TRBV27	NA	TRBJ2-7	ASSPNGRVGEQY
NA	TRBV5-1	NA	TRBJ1-5	ASSLVPGQPYQPQH
NA	TRBV4-1	once	TRBJ1-5	ASSQADFGQPQH
NA	TRBV11-3	NA	TRBJ2-7	ASSLDKHEQY
TRBD2	TRBV2	NA	TRBJ2-7	ASSRGTSVDEQY
NA	TRBV9	NA	TRBJ1-1	ASSPVFRLNTEAF
TRBD1	TRBV30	NA	TRBJ1-2	AWSVGGGGGYT
NA	TRBV18	NA	TRBJ2-3	ASSPRGVWADTQY
NA	TRBV19	NA	TRBJ2-1	ASREGDNAFWNEQF
TRBD1	TRBV28	once	TRBJ2-7	ASRENPGTGVYEQY
NA	TRBV5-1	NA	TRBJ2-3	ASSFHLAGTDTQY
TRBD1	TRBV7-2	NA	TRBJ1-2	ASSPWTGGYARYGYT